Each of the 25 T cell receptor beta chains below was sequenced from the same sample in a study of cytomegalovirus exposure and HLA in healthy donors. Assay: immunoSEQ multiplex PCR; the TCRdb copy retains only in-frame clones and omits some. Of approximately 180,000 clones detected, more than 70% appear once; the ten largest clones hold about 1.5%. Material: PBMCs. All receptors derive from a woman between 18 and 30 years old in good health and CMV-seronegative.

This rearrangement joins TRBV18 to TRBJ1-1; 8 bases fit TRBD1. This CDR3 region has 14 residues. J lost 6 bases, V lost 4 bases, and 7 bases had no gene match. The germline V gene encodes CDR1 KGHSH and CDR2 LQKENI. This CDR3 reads CASSRRTGLSEAFF. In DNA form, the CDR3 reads TGTGCCAGCTCACGGCGGACAGGGTTGTCTGAAGCTTTCTTT. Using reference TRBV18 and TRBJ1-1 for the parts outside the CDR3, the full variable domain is NAGVMQNPRHLVRRRGQEARLRCSPMKGHSHVYWYRQLPEEGLKFMVYLQKENIIDESGMPKERFSAEFPKEGPSILRIQQVVRGDSAAYFCASSRRTGLSEAFFGQGTRLTVV.

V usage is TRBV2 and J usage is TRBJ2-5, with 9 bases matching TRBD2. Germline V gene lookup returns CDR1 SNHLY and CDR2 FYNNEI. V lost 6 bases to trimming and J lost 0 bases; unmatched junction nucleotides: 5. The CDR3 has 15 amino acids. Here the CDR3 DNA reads TGTGCCAGCAGGCGGGAGGGCCTGTACCAAGAGACCCAGTACTTC. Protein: CASRREGLYQETQYF.

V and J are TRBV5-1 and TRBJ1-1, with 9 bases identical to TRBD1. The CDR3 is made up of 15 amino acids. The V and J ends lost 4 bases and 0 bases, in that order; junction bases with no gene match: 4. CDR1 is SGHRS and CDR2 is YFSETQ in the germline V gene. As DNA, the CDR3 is TGCGCCAGCAGCCCGGGACAGGGATTGAACACTGAAGCTTTCTTT. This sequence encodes CASSPGQGLNTEAFF.

The CDR3, as DNA: TGTGCCAGCTCACCACCGGGGGGACGTCGAGATACGCAGTATTTT. Its translation is CASSPPGGRRDTQYF. This chain links TRBV18 with TRBJ2-3, with D possibly TRBD2 on 6 matching bases. Looked up from germline, CDR1 is KGHSH and CDR2 is LQKENI. Trimming shortened V by 0 bases and J by 5 bases, and 12 bases separated the two germline ends. This CDR3 has 15 residues.

The CDR3 loop reads CASSPSSQGAGELFF. CDR3 nucleotides: TGTGCCAGCAGCCCCAGTTCTCAGGGGGCCGGGGAGCTGTTTTTT. The chain uses TRBV9 and TRBJ2-2; 7 bases agree with TRBD1. Unmatched junction bases numbered 9, after V lost 4 bases and J lost 6 bases. The CDR3 loop spans 15 amino acids. Germline V gene lookup returns CDR1 SGDLS and CDR2 YYNGEE.

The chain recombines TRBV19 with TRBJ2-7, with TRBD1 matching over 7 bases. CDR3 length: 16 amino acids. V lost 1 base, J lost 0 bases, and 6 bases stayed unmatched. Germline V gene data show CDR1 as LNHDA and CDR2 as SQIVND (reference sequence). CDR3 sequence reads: CASSIVVQGSSYEQYF. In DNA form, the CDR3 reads TGTGCCAGTAGTATAGTGGTACAGGGGTCCTCCTACGAGCAGTACTTC.

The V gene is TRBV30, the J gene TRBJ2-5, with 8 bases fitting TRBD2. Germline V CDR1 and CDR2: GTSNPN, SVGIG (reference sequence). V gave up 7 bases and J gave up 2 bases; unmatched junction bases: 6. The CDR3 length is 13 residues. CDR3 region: CASTSGGQETQYF. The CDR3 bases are TGTGCCTCAACTAGCGGAGGGCAAGAGACCCAGTACTTC.

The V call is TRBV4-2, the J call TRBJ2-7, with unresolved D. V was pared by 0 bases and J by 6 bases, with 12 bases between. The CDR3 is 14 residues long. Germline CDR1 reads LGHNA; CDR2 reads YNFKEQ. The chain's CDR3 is CASSQDQVVAEQYF. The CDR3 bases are TGTGCCAGCAGCCAAGATCAGGTCGTGGCCGAGCAGTACTTC.

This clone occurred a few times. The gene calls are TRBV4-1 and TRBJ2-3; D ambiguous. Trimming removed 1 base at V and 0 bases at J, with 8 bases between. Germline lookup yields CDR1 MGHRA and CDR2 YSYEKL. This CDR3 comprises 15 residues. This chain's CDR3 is CASSQVSSSTDTQYF. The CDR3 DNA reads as TGCGCCAGCAGCCAAGTCTCTAGTAGCACAGATACGCAGTATTTT.

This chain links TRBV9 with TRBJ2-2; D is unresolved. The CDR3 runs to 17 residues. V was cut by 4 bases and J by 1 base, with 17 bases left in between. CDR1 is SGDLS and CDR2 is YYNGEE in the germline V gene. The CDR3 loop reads CASSLLSSRGNTGELFF. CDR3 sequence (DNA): TGTGCCAGCAGCTTGCTCTCCTCAAGAGGGAACACCGGGGAGCTGTTTTTT.

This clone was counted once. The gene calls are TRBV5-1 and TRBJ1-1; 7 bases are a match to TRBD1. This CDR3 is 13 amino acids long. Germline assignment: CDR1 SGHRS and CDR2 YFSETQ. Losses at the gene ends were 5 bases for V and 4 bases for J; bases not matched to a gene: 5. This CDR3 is CASRLQGSTEAFF. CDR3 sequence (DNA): TGCGCCAGCAGGTTACAGGGGAGCACTGAAGCTTTCTTT. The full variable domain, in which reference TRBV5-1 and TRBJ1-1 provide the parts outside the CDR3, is KAGVTQTPRYLIKTRGQQVTLSCSPISGHRSVSWYQQTPGQGLQFLFEYFSETQRNKGNFPGRFSGRQFSNSRSEMNVSTLELGDSALYLCASRLQGSTEAFFGQGTRLTVV.

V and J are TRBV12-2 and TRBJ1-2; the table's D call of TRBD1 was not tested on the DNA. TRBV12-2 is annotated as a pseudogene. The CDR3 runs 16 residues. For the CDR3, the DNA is TGTGCAAGTCGCTTAGCAAACCCGGGACAGGGGTCTGGCTACACCTTC. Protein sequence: CASRLANPGQGSGYTF.

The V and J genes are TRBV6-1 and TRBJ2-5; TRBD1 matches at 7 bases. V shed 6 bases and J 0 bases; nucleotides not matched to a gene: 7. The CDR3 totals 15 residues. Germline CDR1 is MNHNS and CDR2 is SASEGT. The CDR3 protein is CASRRDSLYQETQYF. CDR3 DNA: TGTGCCAGCAGAAGGGACAGCTTATACCAAGAGACCCAGTACTTC.

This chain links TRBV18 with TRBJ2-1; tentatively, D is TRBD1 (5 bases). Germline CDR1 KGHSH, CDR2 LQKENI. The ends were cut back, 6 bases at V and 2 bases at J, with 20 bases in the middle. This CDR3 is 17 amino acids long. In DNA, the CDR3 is TGTGCCAGCTCCCCCGGAGTGGGCGGACACACCTACAATGAGCAGTTCTTC. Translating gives CASSPGVGGHTYNEQFF.

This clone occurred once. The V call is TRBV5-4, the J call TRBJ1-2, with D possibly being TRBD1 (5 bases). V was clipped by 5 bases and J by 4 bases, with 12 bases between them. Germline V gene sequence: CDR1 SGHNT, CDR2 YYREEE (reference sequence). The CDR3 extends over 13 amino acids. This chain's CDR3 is CASRIREGYGYTF. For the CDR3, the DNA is TGTGCCAGCAGAATCAGGGAGGGCTATGGCTACACCTTC.

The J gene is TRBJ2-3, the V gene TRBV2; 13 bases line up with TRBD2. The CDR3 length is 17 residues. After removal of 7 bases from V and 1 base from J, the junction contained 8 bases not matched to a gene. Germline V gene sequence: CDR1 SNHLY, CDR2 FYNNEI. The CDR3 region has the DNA TGTGCCAGCATCCCCGCGACTAGCGGGGGGCGCACAGATACGCAGTATTTT. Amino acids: CASIPATSGGRTDTQYF.

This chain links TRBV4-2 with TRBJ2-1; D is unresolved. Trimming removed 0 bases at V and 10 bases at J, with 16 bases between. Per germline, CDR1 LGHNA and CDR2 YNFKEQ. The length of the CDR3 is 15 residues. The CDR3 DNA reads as TGTGCCAGCAGCCAAGAATTAGCCGGCTCGAGAGAGCAGTTCTTC. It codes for CASSQELAGSREQFF.

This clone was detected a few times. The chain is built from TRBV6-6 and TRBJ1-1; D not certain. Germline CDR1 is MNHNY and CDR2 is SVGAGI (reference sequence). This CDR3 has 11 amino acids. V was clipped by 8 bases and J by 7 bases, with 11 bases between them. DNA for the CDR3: TGTGCCAGCCGGGAGGAGGGTGAAGCTTTCTTT. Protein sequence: CASREEGEAFF.

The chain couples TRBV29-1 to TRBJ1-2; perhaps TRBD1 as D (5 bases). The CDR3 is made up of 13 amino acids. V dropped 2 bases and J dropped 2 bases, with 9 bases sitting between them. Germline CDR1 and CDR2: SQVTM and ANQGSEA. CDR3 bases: TGCAGCGTTGAAACAGGAGAAAACTATGGCTACACCTTC. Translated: CSVETGENYGYTF.

The CDR3: CASSRPGVGSYEQYF. CDR3 coding DNA: TGTGCCAGCAGTCGTCCAGGGGTGGGCTCCTACGAGCAGTACTTC. The chain is built from TRBV7-2 and TRBJ2-7; the D gene is possibly TRBD1 (6 bases). CDR1 SGHTA and CDR2 FQGNSA come from the germline V gene. CDR3 length: 15 residues. V lost 6 bases, J lost 0 bases, and 15 bases lay in between.

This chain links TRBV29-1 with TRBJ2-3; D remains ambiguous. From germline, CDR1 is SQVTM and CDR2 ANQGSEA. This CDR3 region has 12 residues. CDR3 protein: CTFTANTDTQYF. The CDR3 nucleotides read TGCACATTCACAGCCAACACAGATACGCAGTATTTT.

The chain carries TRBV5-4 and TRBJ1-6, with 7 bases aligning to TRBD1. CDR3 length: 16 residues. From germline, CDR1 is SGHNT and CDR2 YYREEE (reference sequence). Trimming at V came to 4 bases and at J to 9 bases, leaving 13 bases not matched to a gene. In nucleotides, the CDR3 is TGTGCCAGCAGCCCTCCGACAGGGACGAGAGGTTCACCCCTCCACTTT. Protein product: CASSPPTGTRGSPLHF.

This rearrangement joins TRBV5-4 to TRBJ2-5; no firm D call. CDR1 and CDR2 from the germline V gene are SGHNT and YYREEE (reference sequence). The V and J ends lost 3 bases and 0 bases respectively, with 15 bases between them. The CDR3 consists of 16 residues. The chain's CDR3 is CASSSHSGADQETQYF. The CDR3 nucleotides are TGTGCCAGCAGCTCTCACTCGGGTGCCGACCAAGAGACCCAGTACTTC.

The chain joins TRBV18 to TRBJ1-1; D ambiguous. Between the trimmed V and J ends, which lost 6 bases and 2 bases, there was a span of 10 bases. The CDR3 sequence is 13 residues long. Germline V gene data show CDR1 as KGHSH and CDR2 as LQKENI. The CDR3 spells CASSQRHNTEAFF. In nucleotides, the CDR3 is TGTGCCAGCTCCCAGAGACACAACACTGAAGCTTTCTTT. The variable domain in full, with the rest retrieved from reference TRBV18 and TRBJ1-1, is NAGVMQNPRHLVRRRGQEARLRCSPMKGHSHVYWYRQLPEEGLKFMVYLQKENIIDESGMPKERFSAEFPKEGPSILRIQQVVRGDSAAYFCASSQRHNTEAFFGQGTRLTVV.

CDR3 in amino acids: CASSSPAPSGEAKSYEQYF. CDR3 sequence (DNA): TGTGCCAGCAGCTCCCCGGCCCCTAGCGGGGAAGCCAAGTCCTACGAGCAGTACTTC. The chain couples TRBV7-6 to TRBJ2-7; 9 bases fit TRBD2. CDR3 size: 19 residues. Unmatched junction bases numbered 17, after V lost 4 bases and J lost 1 base. Looked up from germline, CDR1 is SGHVS and CDR2 is FNYEAQ.